Listed below are T cell receptor beta chains from one sample, sequenced in a study of human T cells and chemical hapten exposure. TCRdb passed the 5' RACE reads through MiXCR, listing each CDR3 protein once. The sample yields around 80,000 distinct CDR3 sequences, less than 20% seen once. The source is a female donor in good health. Both conserved end residues are part of each CDR3. A D gene is named only where the DNA matches it firmly. A clone size is listed for some rows: how often the clone was seen (once, few, many), or a class if it is expanded.

size	D	V	J	DNA	CDR3
.	TRBD1	TRBV18	TRBJ2-6	TGTGCCAGCTCCCTTACAGGGGTGGCTGGGGCCAACGTCCTGACTTTC	CASSLTGVAGANVLTF
few	.	TRBV6-2/TRBV6-3	TRBJ1-1	TGTGCCAGCAGTTGGGCGGAGAACACTGAAGCTTTCTTT	CASSWAENTEAFF
many	TRBD1	TRBV29-1	TRBJ2-5	TGCAGCGTTGAACCGGACAGGCTTCGAGAGACCCAGTACTTC	CSVEPDRLRETQYF
.	.	TRBV10-3	TRBJ1-5	TGTGCCATCAGTGAAGAGAATCAGCCCCAGCATTTT	CAISEENQPQHF
.	TRBD2	TRBV6-6	TRBJ2-2	TGTGCCAGCACCGACCGGGGGGGAACGAACACCGGGGAGCTGTTTTTT	CASTDRGGTNTGELFF
few	TRBD2	TRBV2	TRBJ2-1	TGTGCCAGCAGTGCTGCTCTAGCGGGGAGGTTCTTC	CASSAALAGRFF
.	.	TRBV29-1	TRBJ2-3	TGCAGCGCCCTCTTGGGCACAGATACGCAGTATTTT	CSALLGTDTQYF
.	TRBD2	TRBV3-1	TRBJ2-1	TGTGCCAGCAGCCGAAGAGATACTAGCGGGAGGACTCACAATGAGCAGTTCTTC	CASSRRDTSGRTHNEQFF
few	.	TRBV6-2/TRBV6-3	TRBJ2-1	TGTGCCAGCAGCTCAGAGTACAATGAGCAGTTCTTC	CASSSEYNEQFF
few	.	TRBV28	TRBJ1-4	TGTGCCAGCAGCCCCTCGCTCGGGGTGGGGAATGAAAAACTGTTTTTT	CASSPSLGVGNEKLFF
few	.	TRBV7-2	TRBJ2-3	TGTGCCAGCAGCCTCGCGCGGACAGATACGCAGTATTTT	CASSLARTDTQYF
few	.	TRBV30	TRBJ2-7	TGTGCCTGGAAGGGGTCTTCCTACGAGCAGTACTTC	CAWKGSSYEQYF
few	.	TRBV20-1	TRBJ1-1	TGCAGTGCCACCTCCAGGGAAGACACTGAAGCTTTCTTT	CSATSREDTEAFF
.	TRBD2	TRBV4-1	TRBJ2-1	TGCGCCAGCAGCCAAGATCAAGCGGGGGGGCCGCGGAATGAGCAGTTCTTC	CASSQDQAGGPRNEQFF
few	.	TRBV6-1	TRBJ2-6	TGTGCCAGCAGTGAGTGGGGGGCAGGGGCCAACGTCCTGACTTTC	CASSEWGAGANVLTF
few	TRBD2	TRBV7-2	TRBJ2-6	TGTGCCAGCAGCGTTAGCGGGAGGAGCTCTGGGGCCAACGTCCTGACTTTC	CASSVSGRSSGANVLTF
few	.	TRBV7-9	TRBJ2-7	TGTGCCAGCAGCCTATCTCCTCGATCTAGCTCCTACGAGCAGTACTTC	CASSLSPRSSSYEQYF
few	.	TRBV20-1	TRBJ1-6	TGCAGTGCAAAAGAGCCAGATTCACCCCTCCACTTT	CSAKEPDSPLHF
.	.	TRBV12-3/TRBV12-4	TRBJ1-1	TGTGCCAGCAGTCAGGGGACGGTGAACACTGAAGCTTTCTTT	CASSQGTVNTEAFF
few	.	TRBV28	TRBJ2-3	TGTGCCAGCAGTGGACGGGAGTCTCATCGGGGCACAGATACGCAGTATTTT	CASSGRESHRGTDTQYF
many	.	TRBV7-9	TRBJ1-2	TGTGCCAGCAGCTTAGAATCTCTAACCTTCTATGGCTACACCTTC	CASSLESLTFYGYTF
many	TRBD1	TRBV2	TRBJ2-6	TGTGCCAGCAAAGGACAGGGGGCTTCTGGGGCCAACGTCCTGACTTTC	CASKGQGASGANVLTF
once	TRBD1	TRBV7-2	TRBJ1-4	TGTGCCAGCAGCCCAACCTTGGACAGGGGGGAAAAACTGTTTTTT	CASSPTLDRGEKLFF
few	TRBD1	TRBV20-1	TRBJ2-4	TGCAGTGCCCCGGGACAGCTAGCCAAAAACATTCAGTACTTC	CSAPGQLAKNIQYF
many	TRBD1	TRBV6-2/TRBV6-3	TRBJ1-5	TGTGCCAGCAGCTCCGACAGGGGGGCCGAGAGGAGCAATCAGCCCCAGCATTTT	CASSSDRGAERSNQPQHF
few	TRBD2	TRBV2	TRBJ2-3	TGTGCCAGCAGTCGGGCGGGGGGTCCAGATACGCAGTATTTT	CASSRAGGPDTQYF
few	TRBD2	TRBV20-1	TRBJ2-1	TGCAGCCCGGGGGGGGTAAATGAGCAGTTCTTC	CSPGGVNEQFF
.	TRBD1	TRBV9	TRBJ2-7	TGTGCCAGCAGCCCCGGGCAGGGGGCATACGAGCAGTACTTC	CASSPGQGAYEQYF
few	.	TRBV5-5	TRBJ2-5	TGTGCCAGCAGCTTGGGACAGCTATCTCAAGAGACCCAGTACTTC	CASSLGQLSQETQYF
few	.	TRBV5-1	TRBJ2-7	TGCGCCAGCAGCTCCGGCCTGTTGGGCTCCTACGAGCAGTACTTC	CASSSGLLGSYEQYF
few	.	TRBV9	TRBJ2-3	TGTGCCAGCAGCGTAGCTAGTCTCCTTACAGATACGCAGTATTTT	CASSVASLLTDTQYF
few	.	TRBV27	TRBJ1-1	TGTGCCAGCAGTTGGCGGGGAGGAGAAGCTTTCTTT	CASSWRGGEAFF
.	.	TRBV20-1	TRBJ1-4	TGCAGTGCTACCCGGGGGTCGGGGGGGAATGAAAAACTGTTTTTT	CSATRGSGGNEKLFF
few	TRBD2	TRBV12-3/TRBV12-4	TRBJ2-7	TGTGCCAGCAGCGCGGGAGGGCTACCGTATGAGCAGTACTTC	CASSAGGLPYEQYF
.	.	TRBV6-1	TRBJ2-3	TGTGCCAGCAGTGAACTAGGGGCTAGCACCGGGACAGATACGCAGTATTTT	CASSELGASTGTDTQYF
.	TRBD2	TRBV10-1	TRBJ2-1	TGCGCCAGCTATAGGGCTAGCGGGAGGGCCAAGGGTTTAACCTACAATGAGCAGTTCTTC	CASYRASGRAKGLTYNEQFF
few	.	TRBV3-1	TRBJ2-2	TGTGCCAGCAGCCAAGATAGTGGGGGCACCGGGGAGCTGTTTTTT	CASSQDSGGTGELFF
.	TRBD1	TRBV20-1	TRBJ2-1	TGCAGTGCTCACAGGGGGTCCTACAATGAGCAGTTCTTC	CSAHRGSYNEQFF
.	TRBD1	TRBV28	TRBJ2-5	TGTGCCAGCAAAGGGACAGGGGTCGAGACCCAGTACTTC	CASKGTGVETQYF
many	.	TRBV5-1	TRBJ1-4	TGCGCCAGCAGCTTGGAGAGGGCTAATGAAAAACTGTTTTTT	CASSLERANEKLFF
few	TRBD1	TRBV5-4	TRBJ1-2	TGTGCCAGCAGCTTAACAGCCGGGACAGGGATATTTCCCAACTATGGCTACACCTTC	CASSLTAGTGIFPNYGYTF
.	.	TRBV30	TRBJ1-5	TGTGCCTGGAGTTTGACCACGGCACAGCCCCAGCATTTT	CAWSLTTAQPQHF
.	TRBD2	TRBV5-1	TRBJ2-7	TGCGCCAGCAGCTTAAATACCGGGAGGGGCACCTACGAGCAGTACTTC	CASSLNTGRGTYEQYF
.	.	TRBV12-5	TRBJ2-7	TGTGCTAGTGGTTTAGCCCAGACCGAGCAGTACTTC	CASGLAQTEQYF
.	.	TRBV7-9	TRBJ1-5	TGTGCCAGCAGCTTAGTCGGGGGTCAGCCCCAGCATTTT	CASSLVGGQPQHF
few	.	TRBV28	TRBJ2-6	TGTGCCATCGGCTCTGGGGCCAACGTCCTGACTTTC	CAIGSGANVLTF
few	.	TRBV7-8	TRBJ1-5	TGTGCCAGCAGCCTTCCGGGGGCGGCCATTAATCAGCCCCAGCATTTT	CASSLPGAAINQPQHF
few	TRBD1	TRBV20-1	TRBJ2-4	TGCAGTGCTAGGAGAACGGACAGGGGAGAGGTTCAGTACTTC	CSARRTDRGEVQYF
few	TRBD2	TRBV6-2/TRBV6-3	TRBJ2-1	TGTGCCAGCACCAGCGGGGGAATCTACAATGAGCAGTTCTTC	CASTSGGIYNEQFF
few	.	TRBV2	TRBJ2-1	TGTGCCAGCAGAGTGACATCCAGGGCCCAGGAGCAGTTCTTC	CASRVTSRAQEQFF